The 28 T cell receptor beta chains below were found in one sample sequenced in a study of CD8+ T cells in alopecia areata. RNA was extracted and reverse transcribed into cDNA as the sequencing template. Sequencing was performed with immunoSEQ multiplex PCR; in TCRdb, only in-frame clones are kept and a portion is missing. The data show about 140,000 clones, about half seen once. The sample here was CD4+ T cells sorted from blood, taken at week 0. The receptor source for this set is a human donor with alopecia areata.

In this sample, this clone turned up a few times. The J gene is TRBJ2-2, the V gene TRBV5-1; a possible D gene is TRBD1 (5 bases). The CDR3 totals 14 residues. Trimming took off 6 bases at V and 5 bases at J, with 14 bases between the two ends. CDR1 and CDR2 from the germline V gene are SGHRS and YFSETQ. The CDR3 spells CASNEQGPTGELFF. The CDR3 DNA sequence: TGCGCCAGCAACGAGCAGGGCCCTACCGGGGAGCTGTTTTTT.

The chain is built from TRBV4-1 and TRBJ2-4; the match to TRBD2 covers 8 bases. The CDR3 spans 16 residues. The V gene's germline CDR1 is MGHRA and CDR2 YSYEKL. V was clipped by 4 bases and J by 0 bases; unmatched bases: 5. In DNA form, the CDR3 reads TGCGCCAGCAGCCCATTGGCGGGGGGAGCCAAAAACATTCAGTACTTC. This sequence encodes CASSPLAGGAKNIQYF.

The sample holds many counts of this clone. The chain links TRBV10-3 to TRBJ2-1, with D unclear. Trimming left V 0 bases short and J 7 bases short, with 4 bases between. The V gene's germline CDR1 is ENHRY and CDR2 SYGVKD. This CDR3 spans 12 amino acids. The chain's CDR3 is CAISESRNEQFF. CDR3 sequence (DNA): TGTGCCATCAGTGAGTCGAGAAATGAGCAGTTCTTC.

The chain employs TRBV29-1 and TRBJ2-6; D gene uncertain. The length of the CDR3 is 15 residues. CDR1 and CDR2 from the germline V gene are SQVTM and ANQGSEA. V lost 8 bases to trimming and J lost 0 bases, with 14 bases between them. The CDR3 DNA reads TGCAGCACATCCGGCCCCGACTCTGGGGCCAACGTCCTGACTTTC. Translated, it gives CSTSGPDSGANVLTF.

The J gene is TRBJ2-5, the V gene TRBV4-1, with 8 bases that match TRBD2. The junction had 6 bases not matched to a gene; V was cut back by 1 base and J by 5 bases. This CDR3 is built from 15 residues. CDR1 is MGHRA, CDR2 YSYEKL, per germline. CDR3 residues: CASSQVGLALETQYF. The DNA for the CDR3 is TGCGCCAGCAGCCAAGTAGGACTAGCTTTGGAGACCCAGTACTTC.

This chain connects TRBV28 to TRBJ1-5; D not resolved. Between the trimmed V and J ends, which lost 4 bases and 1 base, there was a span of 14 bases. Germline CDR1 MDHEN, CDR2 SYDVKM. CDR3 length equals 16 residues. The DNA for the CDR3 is TGTGCCAGCAGTTCCCCAGGCGAAGAGAGCAATCAGCCCCAGCATTTT. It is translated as CASSSPGEESNQPQHF.

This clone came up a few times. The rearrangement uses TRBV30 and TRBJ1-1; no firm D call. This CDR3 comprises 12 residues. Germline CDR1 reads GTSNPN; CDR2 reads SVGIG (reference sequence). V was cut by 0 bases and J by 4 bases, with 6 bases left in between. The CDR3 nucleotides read TGTGCCTGGAGTGTGCAGCTCACTGAAGCTTTCTTT. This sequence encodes CAWSVQLTEAFF.

Here the CDR3 DNA reads TGTGCCAGCAGCTTAGTACTCACGGGGAATCAGCCCCAGCATTTT. Protein: CASSLVLTGNQPQHF. The chain combines TRBV7-2 with TRBJ1-5; D is unclear. Germline assignment: CDR1 SGHTA and CDR2 FQGNSA. Between the trimmed V and J ends, which lost 1 base and 4 bases, there was a span of 11 bases. This CDR3 contains 15 residues. The whole variable domain, remainder taken from reference TRBV7-2 and TRBJ1-5, is GAGVSQSPSNKVTEKGKDVELRCDPISGHTALYWYRQSLGQGLEFLIYFQGNSAPDKSGLPSDRFSAERTGGSVSTLTIQRTQQEDSAVYLCASSLVLTGNQPQHFGDGTRLSIL.

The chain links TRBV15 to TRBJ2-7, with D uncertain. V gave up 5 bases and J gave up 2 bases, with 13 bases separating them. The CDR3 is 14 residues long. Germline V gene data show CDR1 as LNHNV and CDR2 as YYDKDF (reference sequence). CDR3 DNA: TGTGCCACCAGCCGCCCCAGCGCTGCCTACGAGCAGTACTTC. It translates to CATSRPSAAYEQYF.

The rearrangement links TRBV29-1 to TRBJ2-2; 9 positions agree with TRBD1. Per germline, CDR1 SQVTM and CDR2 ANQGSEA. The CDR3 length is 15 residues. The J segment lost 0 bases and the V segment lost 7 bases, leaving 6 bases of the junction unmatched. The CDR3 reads CSARTGDTNTGELFF. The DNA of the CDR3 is TGCAGCGCCCGGACAGGGGACACGAACACCGGGGAGCTGTTTTTT.

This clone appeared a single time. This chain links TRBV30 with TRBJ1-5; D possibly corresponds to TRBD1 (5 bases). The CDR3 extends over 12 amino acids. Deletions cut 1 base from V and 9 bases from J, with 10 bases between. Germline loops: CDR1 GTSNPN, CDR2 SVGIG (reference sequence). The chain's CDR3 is CAWSGRGGPQHF. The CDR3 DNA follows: TGTGCCTGGAGTGGTAGGGGCGGGCCCCAGCATTTT.

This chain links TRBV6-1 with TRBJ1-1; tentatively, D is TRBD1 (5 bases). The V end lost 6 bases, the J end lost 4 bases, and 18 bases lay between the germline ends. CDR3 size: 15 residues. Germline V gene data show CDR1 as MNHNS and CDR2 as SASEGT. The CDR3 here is CASSKSGLGSTEAFF. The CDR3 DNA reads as TGTGCCAGCAGCAAATCAGGGTTGGGGAGCACTGAAGCTTTCTTT.

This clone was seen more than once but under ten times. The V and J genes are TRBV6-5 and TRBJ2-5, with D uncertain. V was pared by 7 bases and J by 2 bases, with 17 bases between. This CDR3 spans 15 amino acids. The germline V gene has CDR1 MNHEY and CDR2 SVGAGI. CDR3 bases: TGTGCCAGCACGGGTATAGGTTACAGTCAAGAGACCCAGTACTTC. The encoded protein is CASTGIGYSQETQYF.

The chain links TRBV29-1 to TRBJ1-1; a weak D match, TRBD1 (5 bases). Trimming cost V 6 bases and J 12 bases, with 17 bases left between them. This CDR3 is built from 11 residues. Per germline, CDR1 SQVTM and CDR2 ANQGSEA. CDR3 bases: TGCAGCGTGAGGGACCCCCCTGAGACTTTCTTT. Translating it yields CSVRDPPETFF. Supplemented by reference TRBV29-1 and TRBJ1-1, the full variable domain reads SAVISQKPSRDICQRGTSLTIQCQVDSQVTMMFWYRQQPGQSLTLIATANQGSEATYESGFVIDKFPISRPNLTFSTLTVSNMSPEDSSIYLCSVRDPPETFFGQGTRLTVV.

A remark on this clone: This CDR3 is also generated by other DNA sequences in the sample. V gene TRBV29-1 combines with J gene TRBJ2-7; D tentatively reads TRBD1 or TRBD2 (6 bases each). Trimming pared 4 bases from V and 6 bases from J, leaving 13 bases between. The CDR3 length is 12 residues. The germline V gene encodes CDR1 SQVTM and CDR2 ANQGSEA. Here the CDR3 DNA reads TGCAGCGTTGTCGGGGGCAGGGCCGAGCAGTACTTC. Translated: CSVVGGRAEQYF.

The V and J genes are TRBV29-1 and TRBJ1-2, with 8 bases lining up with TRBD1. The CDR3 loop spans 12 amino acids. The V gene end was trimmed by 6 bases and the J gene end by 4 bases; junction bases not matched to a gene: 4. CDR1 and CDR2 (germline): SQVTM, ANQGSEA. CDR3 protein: CSVNRGTYGYTF. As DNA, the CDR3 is TGCAGCGTGAACAGGGGGACCTATGGCTACACCTTC.

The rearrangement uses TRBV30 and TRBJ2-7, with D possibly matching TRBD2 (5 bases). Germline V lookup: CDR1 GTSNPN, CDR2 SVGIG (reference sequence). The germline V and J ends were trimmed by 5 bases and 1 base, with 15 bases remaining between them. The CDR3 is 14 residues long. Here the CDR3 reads CAWSRDLASYEQYF. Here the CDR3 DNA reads TGTGCCTGGTCCCGGGATCTTGCATCCTACGAGCAGTACTTC.

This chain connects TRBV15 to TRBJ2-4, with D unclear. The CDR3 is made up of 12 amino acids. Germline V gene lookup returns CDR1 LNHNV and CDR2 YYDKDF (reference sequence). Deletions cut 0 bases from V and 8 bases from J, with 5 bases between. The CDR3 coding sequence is TGTGCCACCAGCAGAGACCGACACATTCAGTACTTC. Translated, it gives CATSRDRHIQYF.

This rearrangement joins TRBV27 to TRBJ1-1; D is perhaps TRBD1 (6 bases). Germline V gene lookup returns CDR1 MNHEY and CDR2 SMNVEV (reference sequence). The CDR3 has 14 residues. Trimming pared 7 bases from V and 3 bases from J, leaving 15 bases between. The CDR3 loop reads CASKEYREDTEAFF. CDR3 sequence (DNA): TGTGCCAGCAAGGAGTACAGGGAAGACACTGAAGCTTTCTTT.

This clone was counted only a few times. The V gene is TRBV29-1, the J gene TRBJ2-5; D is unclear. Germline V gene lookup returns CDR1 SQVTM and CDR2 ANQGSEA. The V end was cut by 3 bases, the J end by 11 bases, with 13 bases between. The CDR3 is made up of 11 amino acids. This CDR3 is CSVDWQAKQYF. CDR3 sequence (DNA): TGCAGCGTTGATTGGCAGGCAAAACAGTACTTC.

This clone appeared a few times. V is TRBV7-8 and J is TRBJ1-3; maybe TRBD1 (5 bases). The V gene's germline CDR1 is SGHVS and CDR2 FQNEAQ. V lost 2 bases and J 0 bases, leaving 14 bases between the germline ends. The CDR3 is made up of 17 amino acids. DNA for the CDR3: TGTGCCAGCAGCTTATTGGTATTGGGGCACTCTGGAAACACCATATATTTT. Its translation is CASSLLVLGHSGNTIYF.

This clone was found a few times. As DNA, the CDR3 is TGTGCCAGCAGCCCCATCGACAGGGTTCACGAGACCCAGTACTTC. Translation gives CASSPIDRVHETQYF. The chain combines TRBV9 with TRBJ2-5; 7 bases agree with TRBD1. With V trimmed by 4 bases and J by 5 bases, 11 bases remained unmatched. This CDR3 contains 15 residues. CDR1 is SGDLS and CDR2 is YYNGEE in the germline V gene.

The CDR3 sequence: CAWGKTNYGYTF. The CDR3 DNA reads as TGTGCCTGGGGCAAAACTAACTATGGCTACACCTTC. The gene calls are TRBV30 and TRBJ1-2; D is undetermined. The length of the CDR3 is 12 residues. The germline gives CDR1 GTSNPN, CDR2 SVGIG (reference sequence). The ends were cut back, 5 bases at V and 0 bases at J, with 7 bases in the middle.

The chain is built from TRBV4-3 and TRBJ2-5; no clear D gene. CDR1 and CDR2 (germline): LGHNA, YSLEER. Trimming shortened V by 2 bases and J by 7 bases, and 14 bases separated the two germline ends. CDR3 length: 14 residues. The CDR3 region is CASSQRKTSGTQYF. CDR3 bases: TGCGCCAGCAGCCAAAGAAAGACCTCGGGGACCCAGTACTTC.

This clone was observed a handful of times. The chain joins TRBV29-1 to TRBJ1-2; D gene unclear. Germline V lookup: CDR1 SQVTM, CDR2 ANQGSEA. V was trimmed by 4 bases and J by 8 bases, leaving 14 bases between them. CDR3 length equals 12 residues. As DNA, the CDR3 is TGCAGCGTTGTGTCCGAGCTATTGGGCTACACCTTC. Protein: CSVVSELLGYTF.

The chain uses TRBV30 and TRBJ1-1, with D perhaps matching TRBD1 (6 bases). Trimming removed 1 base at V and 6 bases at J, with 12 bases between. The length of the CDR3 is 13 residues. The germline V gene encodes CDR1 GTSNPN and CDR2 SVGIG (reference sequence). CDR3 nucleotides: TGTGCCTGGAGTGGCCTCAGGGGATCTGAAGCTTTCTTT. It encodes CAWSGLRGSEAFF. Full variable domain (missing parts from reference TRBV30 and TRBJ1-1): SQTIHQWPATLVQPVGSPLSLECTVEGTSNPNLYWYRQAAGRGLQLLFYSVGIGQISSEVPQNLSASRPQDRQFILSSKKLLLSDSGFYLCAWSGLRGSEAFFGQGTRLTVV.

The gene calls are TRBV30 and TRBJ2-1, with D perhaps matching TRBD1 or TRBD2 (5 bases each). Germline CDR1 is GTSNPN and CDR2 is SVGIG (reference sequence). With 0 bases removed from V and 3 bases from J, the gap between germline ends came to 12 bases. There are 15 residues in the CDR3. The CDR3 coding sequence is TGTGCCTGGAGTGTGGGGGACCAACTCTACAATGAGCAGTTCTTC. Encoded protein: CAWSVGDQLYNEQFF.

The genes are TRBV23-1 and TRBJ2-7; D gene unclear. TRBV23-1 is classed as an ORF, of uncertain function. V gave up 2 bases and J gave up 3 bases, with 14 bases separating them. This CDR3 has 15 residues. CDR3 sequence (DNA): TGCGCCAGCAGTCAAGAGTTAACGAAGGGCTACGAGCAGTACTTC. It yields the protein CASSQELTKGYEQYF.